This T cell receptor (beta chain) was observed in a study of cytomegalovirus exposure and HLA in healthy donors. This PCR relied on a set of 60 Vbeta primers and 13 Jbeta primers. TCRdb keeps only in-frame clones here, not all; method: immunoSEQ multiplex PCR. The data hold some 59,000 clones, with more than 70% observed a single time. Regarding the study as a whole: Reportedly, fewer N-insertions than the roughly 700-donor mean appeared in an Asian-associated ancestry cluster in a later analysis. When analyzed later, a missense DCLRE1C variant was found to be linked to TCR beta V- and J-gene trimming.

Worth noting for this clone: The antigen remains unidentified.

The CDR3 covers 17 residues. CDR1 is ENHRY, CDR2 SYGVKD, per germline. V was pared by 2 bases and J by 1 base, with 7 bases of the junction left unmatched. The V call is TRBV10-3, the J call TRBJ1-5; 8 bases are shared with TRBD1. The clonotype originates from a woman aged 18-29 years in good health and CMV-seronegative. The sequenced sample was PBMCs. The CDR3 is CAISEGRGQGSNQPQHF. CDR3 DNA: TGTGCCATCAGTGAGGGCAGGGGGCAGGGGAGCAATCAGCCCCAGCATTTT.